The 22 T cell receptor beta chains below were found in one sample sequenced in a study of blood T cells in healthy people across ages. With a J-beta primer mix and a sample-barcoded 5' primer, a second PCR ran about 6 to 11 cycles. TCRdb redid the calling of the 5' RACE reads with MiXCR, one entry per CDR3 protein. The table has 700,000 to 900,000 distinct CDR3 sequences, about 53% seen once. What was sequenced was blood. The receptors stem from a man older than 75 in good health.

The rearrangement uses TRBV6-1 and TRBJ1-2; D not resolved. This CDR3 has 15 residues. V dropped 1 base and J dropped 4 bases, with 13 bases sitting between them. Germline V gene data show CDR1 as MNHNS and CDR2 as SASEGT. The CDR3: CASSEVEAIFYGYTF. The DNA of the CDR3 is TGTGCCAGCAGTGAAGTTGAGGCAATCTTCTATGGCTACACCTTC.

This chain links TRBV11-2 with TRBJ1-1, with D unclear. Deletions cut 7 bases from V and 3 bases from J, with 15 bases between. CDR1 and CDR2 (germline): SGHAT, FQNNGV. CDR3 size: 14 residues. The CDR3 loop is CASTLNIGHTEAFF. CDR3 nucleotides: TGTGCCAGCACCCTCAATATAGGGCACACTGAAGCTTTCTTT.

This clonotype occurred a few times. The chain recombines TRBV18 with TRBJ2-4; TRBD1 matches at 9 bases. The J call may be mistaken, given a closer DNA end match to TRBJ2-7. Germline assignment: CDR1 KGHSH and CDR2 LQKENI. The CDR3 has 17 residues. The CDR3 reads CASSEARAGTGSNEQYF. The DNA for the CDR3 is TGTGCCAGCTCCGAGGCCCGCGCCGGGACAGGGAGCAACGAGCAGTACTTC.

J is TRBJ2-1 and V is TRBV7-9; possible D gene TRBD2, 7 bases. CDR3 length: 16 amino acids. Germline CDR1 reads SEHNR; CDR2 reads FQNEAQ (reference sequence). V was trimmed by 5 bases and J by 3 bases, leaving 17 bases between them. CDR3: CASSPLGGAVYNEQFF. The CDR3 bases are TGTGCCAGCAGCCCGTTGGGGGGGGCGGTCTACAATGAGCAGTTCTTC.

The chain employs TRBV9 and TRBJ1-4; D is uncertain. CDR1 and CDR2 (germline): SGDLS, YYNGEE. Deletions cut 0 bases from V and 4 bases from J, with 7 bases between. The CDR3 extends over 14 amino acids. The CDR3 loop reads CASSVGVGNEKLFF. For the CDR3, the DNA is TGTGCCAGCAGCGTAGGGGTGGGTAATGAAAAACTGTTTTTT. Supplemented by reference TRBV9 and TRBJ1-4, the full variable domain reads DSGVTQTPKHLITATGQRVTLRCSPRSGDLSVYWYQQSLDQGLQFLIQYYNGEERAKGNILERFSAQQFPDLHSELNLSSLELGDSALYFCASSVGVGNEKLFFGSGTQLSVL.

The CDR3 protein is CASSELRGEQFF. CDR3 nucleotides: TGTGCCAGCAGTGAACTGAGGGGTGAGCAGTTCTTC. The rearrangement uses TRBV25-1 and TRBJ2-1; possibly TRBD1 or TRBD2 for D (5 bases each). Trimming stripped 2 bases from V and 9 bases from J, with 8 bases between. This CDR3 has 12 residues. Looked up from germline, CDR1 is MGHDK and CDR2 is SYGVNS.

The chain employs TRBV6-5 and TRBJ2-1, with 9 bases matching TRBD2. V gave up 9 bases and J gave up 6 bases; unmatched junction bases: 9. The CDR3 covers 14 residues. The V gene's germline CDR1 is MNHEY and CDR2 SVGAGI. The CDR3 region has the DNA TGTGCCAGTAAGGGACTAGCAGCTCGCAATGAGCAGTTCTTC. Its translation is CASKGLAARNEQFF.

The CDR3 DNA sequence: TGCGCCAGCAGCTTGGAGGCTAGCGGGAGGCCTGAGCAGTTCTTC. It yields the protein CASSLEASGRPEQFF. This sequence joins TRBV5-1 and TRBJ2-1; 11 nucleotides agree with TRBD2. CDR1 and CDR2 from the germline V gene are SGHRS and YFSETQ. J lost 9 bases, V lost 0 bases, and 5 bases had no gene match. The CDR3 extends over 15 amino acids.

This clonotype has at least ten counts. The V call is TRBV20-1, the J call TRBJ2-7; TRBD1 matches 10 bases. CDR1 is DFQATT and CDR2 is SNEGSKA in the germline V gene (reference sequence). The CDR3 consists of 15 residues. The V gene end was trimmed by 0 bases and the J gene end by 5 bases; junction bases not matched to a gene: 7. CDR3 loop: CSARDGGQGNHEQYF. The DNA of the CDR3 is TGCAGTGCTAGAGATGGGGGACAGGGGAATCACGAGCAGTACTTC.

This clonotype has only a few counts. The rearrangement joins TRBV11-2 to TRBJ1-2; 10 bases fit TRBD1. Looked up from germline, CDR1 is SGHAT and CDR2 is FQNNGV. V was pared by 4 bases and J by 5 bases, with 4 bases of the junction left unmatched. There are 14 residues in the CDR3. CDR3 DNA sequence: TGTGCCAGCAGCTCCCCGGGACAGGGGTATGGCTACACCTTC. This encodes CASSSPGQGYGYTF.

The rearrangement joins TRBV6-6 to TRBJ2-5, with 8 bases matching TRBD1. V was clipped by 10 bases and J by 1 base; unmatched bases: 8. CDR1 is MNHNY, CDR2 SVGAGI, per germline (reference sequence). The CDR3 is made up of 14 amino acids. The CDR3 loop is CANAPGQGQETQYF. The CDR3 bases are TGTGCCAACGCCCCTGGACAGGGCCAAGAGACCCAGTACTTC.

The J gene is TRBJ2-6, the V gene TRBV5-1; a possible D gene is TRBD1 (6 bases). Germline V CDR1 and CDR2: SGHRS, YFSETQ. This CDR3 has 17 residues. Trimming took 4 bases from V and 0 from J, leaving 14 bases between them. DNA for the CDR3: TGCGCCAGCAGCCCTACGGACAGAAGCTCTGGGGCCAACGTCCTGACTTTC. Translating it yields CASSPTDRSSGANVLTF.

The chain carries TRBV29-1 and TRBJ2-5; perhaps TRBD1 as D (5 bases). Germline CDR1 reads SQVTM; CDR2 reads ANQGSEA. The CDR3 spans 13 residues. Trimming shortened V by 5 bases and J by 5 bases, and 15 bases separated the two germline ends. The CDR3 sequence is CSVKGQGRETQYF. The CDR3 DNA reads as TGCAGCGTTAAGGGGCAGGGTCGGGAGACCCAGTACTTC.

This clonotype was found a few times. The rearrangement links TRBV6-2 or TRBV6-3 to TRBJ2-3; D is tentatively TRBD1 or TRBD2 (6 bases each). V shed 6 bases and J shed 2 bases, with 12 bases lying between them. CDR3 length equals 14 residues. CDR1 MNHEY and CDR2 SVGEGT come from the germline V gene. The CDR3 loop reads CASREGHPTDTQYF. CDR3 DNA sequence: TGTGCCAGCAGGGAGGGACACCCCACAGATACGCAGTATTTT.

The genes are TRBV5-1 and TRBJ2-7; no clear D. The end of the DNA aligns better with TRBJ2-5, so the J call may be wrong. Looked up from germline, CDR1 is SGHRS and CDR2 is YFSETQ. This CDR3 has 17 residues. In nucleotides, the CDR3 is TGCGCCAGCAGCTTGGCGATGACCCAAGCTAGGAGTCAGACCCAGTACTTC. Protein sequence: CASSLAMTQARSQTQYF.

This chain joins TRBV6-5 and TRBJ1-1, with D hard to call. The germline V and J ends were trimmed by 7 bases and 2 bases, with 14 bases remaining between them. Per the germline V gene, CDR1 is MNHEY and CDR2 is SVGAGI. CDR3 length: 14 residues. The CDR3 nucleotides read TGTGCCAGCACCCCCAGCAGGTTAAACACTGAAGCTTTCTTT. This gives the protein CASTPSRLNTEAFF.

The CDR3 DNA reads TGTGCCAGCAGCCAATCCTCCCACCAGTTCTTC. Its translation: CASSQSSHQFF. J is TRBJ2-1 and V is TRBV3-1; no clear D gene. Germline loops: CDR1 LGHDT, CDR2 YNNKEL (reference sequence). CDR3 size: 11 residues. The V gene lost 2 bases and the J gene lost 13 bases, with 9 bases spanning the gap.

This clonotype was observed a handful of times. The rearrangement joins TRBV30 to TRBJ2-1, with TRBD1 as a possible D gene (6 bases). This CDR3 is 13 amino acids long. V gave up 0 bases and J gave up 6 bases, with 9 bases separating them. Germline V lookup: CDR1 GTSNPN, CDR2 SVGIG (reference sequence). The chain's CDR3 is CAWSVRGGNEQFF. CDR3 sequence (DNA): TGTGCCTGGAGTGTACGAGGGGGCAATGAGCAGTTCTTC.

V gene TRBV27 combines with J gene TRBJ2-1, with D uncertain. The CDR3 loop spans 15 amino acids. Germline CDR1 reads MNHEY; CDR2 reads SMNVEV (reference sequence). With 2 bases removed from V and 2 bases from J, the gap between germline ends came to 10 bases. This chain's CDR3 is CASSLGMLPYNEQFF. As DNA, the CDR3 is TGTGCCAGCAGTTTAGGGATGCTCCCCTACAATGAGCAGTTCTTC.

The chain's CDR3 is CASSAQGQASPLHF. CDR3 DNA sequence: TGTGCCAGCAGTGCGCAAGGACAAGCTTCACCCCTCCACTTT. The chain has TRBV25-1 and TRBJ1-6, with D possibly TRBD1 on 5 matching bases. This CDR3 contains 14 residues. Per germline, CDR1 MGHDK and CDR2 SYGVNS. Trimming pared 4 bases from V and 9 bases from J, leaving 13 bases between.

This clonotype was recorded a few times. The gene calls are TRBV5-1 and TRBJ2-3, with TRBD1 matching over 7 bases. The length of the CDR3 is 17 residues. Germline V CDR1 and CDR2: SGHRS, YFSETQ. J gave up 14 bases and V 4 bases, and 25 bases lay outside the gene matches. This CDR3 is CASSPIGQELRHRYAYF. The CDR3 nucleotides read TGCGCCAGCAGCCCTATCGGACAGGAACTTCGGCACAGATACGCGTATTTT.

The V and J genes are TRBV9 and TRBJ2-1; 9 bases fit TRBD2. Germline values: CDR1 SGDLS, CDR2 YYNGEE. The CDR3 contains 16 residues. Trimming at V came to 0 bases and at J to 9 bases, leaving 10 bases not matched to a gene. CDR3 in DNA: TGTGCCAGCAGCGTAGCTACGGGACTAGCTCTTACTGAGCAGTTCTTC. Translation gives CASSVATGLALTEQFF.